This T cell receptor (beta chain) was sequenced during a study of a mutant IDH1 vaccine in newly diagnosed glioma. Overall study: Treated patients comprised roughly 60% males and around 38% females, mean age roughly 40 years. Before enrollment, the patients had been treated with radiotherapy alone, temozolomide alone, or both together. Most of them had received both. Visits designated V12 and V13 were conducted at weeks 35 and 47, respectively.

Regarding time point: week 35, safety follow-up. Each dose delivered 300 ug of mutant IDH1 20-mer peptide subcutaneously with imiquimod. The donor cohort comprised cases of new WHO grade 3 or 4 IDH1-mutant, ATRX-lost astrocytoma. As regards this clone: Its antigen is not known.

V shed 3 bases and J shed 2 bases, with 11 bases lying between them. The germline CDR1 and CDR2 sequences are MDHEN and SYDVKM. The CDR3 runs to 15 residues. Assay: immunoSEQ multiplex PCR; the TCRdb copy retains only in-frame clones and omits some. This sample has 44,000 or so clones, with around 81% found just once. The sample was PBMCs, taken from a glioma patient whose treatment included an IDH1 peptide vaccine. The chain combines TRBV28 with TRBJ1-5; D is uncertain. The TCR originated in a middle-aged woman with glioma. Some clones in this sample may be carry-over from other donors' samples. CDR3 bases: TGTGCCAGCAGTTTCGGGTTAATTGGCAATCAGCCCCAGCATTTT. Translating gives CASSFGLIGNQPQHF.